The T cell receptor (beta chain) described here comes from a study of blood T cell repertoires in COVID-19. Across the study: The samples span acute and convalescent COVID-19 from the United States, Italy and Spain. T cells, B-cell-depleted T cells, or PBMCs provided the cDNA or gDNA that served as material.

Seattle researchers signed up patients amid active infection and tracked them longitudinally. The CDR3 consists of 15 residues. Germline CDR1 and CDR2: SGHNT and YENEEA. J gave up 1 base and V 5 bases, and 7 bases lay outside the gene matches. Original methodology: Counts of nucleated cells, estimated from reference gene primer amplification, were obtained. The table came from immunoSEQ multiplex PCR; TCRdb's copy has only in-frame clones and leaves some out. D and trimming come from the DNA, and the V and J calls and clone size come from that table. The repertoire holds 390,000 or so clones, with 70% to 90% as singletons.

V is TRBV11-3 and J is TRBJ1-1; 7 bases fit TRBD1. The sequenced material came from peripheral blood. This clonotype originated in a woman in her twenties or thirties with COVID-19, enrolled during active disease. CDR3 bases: TGTGCCAGCAGCCCTAGGGGGACAGCGAACACTGAAGCTTTCTTT. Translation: CASSPRGTANTEAFF.